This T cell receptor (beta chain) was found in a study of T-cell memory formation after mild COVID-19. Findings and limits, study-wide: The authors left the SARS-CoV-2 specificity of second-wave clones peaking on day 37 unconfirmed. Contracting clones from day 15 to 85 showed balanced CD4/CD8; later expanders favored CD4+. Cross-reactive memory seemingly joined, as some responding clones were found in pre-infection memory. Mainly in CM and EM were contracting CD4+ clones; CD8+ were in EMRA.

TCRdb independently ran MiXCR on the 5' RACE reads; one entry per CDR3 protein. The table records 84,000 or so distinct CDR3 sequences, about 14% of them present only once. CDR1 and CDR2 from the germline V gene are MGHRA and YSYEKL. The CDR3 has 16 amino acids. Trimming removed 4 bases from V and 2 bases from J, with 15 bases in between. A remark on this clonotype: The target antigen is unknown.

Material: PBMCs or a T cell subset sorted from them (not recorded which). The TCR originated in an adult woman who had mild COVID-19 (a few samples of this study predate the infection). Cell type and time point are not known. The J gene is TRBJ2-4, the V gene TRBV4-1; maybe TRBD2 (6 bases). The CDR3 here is CASSPTGGASKNIQYF. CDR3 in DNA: TGCGCCAGCAGCCCGACCGGAGGGGCGTCCAAAAACATTCAGTACTTC.